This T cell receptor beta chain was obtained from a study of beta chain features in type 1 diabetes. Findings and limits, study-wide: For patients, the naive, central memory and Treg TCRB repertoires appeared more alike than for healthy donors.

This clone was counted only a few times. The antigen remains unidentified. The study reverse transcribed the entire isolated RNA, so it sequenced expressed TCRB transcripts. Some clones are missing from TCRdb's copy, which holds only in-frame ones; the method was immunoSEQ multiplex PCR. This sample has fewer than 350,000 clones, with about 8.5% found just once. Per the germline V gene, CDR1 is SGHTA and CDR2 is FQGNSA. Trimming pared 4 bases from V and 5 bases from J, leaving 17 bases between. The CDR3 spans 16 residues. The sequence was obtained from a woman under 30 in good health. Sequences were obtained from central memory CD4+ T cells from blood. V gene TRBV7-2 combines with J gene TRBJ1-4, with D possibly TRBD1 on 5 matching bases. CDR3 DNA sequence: TGTGCCAGCAGCTCGGGGGTGTTAGTCAGGAATGAAAAACTGTTTTTT. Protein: CASSSGVLVRNEKLFF.